This note documents a single TCR beta chain sequence. The antigen remains undetermined. This entry belongs to a study of T cells in women clearing cervical HPV infection. The repertoire was sequenced with immunoSEQ multiplex PCR; TCRdb's copy has only in-frame clones and lacks some. The ten top clones account for roughly 25%, within a sample of some 21,000 clones. Study-level points and caveats: T-cell numbers per sample were unknown and may explain richness differences.

Sequenced input: blood buffy coat. This receptor was identified in a woman aged 18-70 years with a cervical HPV16 infection that either progressed to CIN3+ or cleared (not recorded which).

The CDR3 DNA, read in part, is TGCAGTGCTAGATCTGCGGGAGGGCCTCTCGATGAG. Residues: CSARSAGGPLDE. The CDR3 as a whole reads CSARSAGGPLDEQFF. The chain combines TRBV20-1 with TRBJ2-1; TRBD2 aligns across 9 bases. Coverage ceases 3 residues before the CDR3 finishes, and the germline J gene fills in the end. The CDR3 length is 15 residues. Trimming removed 2 bases from V and 8 bases from J; junction bases left unmatched: 10. The germline V gene encodes CDR1 DFQATT and CDR2 SNEGSKA (reference sequence).